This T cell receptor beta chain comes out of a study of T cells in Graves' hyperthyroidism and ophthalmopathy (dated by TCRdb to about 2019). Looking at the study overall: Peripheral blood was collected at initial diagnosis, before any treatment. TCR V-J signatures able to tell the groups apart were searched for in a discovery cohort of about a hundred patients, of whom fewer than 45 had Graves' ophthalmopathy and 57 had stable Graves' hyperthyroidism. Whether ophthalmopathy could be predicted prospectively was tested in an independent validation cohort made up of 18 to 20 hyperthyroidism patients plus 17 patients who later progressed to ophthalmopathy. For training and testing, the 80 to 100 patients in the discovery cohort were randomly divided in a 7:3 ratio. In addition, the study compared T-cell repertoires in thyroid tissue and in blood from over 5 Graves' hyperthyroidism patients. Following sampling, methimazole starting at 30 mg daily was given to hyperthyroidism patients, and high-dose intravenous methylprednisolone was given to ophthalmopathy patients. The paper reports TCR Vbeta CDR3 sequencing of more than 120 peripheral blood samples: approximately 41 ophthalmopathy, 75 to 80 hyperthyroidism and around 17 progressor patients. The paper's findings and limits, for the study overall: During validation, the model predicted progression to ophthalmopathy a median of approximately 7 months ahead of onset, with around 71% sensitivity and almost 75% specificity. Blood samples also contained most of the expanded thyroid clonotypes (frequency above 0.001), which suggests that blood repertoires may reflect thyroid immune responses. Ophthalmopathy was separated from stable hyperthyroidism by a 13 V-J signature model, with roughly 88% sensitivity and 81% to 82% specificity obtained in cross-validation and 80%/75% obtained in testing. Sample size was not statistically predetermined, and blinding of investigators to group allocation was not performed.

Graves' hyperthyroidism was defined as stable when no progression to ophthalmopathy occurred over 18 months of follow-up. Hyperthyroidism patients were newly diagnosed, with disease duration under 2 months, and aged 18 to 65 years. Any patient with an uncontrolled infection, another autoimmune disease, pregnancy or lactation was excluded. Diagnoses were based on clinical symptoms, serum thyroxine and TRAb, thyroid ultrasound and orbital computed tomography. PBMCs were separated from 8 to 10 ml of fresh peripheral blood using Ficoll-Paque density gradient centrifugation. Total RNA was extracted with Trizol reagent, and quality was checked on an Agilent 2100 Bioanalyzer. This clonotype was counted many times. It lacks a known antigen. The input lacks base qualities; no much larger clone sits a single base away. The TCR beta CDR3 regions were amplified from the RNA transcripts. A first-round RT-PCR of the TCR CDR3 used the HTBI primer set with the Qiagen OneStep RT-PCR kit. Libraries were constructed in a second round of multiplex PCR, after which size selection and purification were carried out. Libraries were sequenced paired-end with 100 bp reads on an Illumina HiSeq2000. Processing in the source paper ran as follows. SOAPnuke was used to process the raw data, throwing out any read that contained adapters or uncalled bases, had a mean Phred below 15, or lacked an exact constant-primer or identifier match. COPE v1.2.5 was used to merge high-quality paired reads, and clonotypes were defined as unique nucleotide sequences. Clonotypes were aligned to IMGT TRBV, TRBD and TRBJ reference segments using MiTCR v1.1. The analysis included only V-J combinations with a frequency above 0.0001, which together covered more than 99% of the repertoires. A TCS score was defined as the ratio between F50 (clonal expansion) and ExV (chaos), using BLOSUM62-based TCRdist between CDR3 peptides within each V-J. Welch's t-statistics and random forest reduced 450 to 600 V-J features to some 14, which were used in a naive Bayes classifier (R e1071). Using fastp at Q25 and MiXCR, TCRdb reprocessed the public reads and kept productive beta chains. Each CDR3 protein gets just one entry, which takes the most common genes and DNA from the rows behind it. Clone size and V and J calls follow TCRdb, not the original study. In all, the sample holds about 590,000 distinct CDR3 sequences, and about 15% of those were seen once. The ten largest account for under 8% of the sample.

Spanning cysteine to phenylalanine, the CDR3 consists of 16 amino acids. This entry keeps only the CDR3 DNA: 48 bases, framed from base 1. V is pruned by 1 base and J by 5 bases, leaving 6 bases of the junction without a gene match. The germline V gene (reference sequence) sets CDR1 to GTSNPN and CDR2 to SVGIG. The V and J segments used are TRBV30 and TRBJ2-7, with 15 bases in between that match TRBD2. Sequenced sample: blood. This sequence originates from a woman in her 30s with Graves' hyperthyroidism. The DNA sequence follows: TGTGCCTGGAGTGGAGGACTAGCGGGAGGGAGGAACGAGCAGTACTTC. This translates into CAWSGGLAGGRNEQYF.